These 19 T cell receptor beta chains came from one sample sequenced in a study of human T cells and chemical hapten exposure. Total RNA came from unfractionated whole blood. What the library attached to individual cDNA molecules were unique molecular identifiers. TCRdb reprocessed the reads via MiXCR and lists one record per CDR3 protein. The table lists around 120,000 distinct CDR3 sequences, over 6.5% of them singletons. The sample consisted of whole blood. The receptors shown here come from a human donor in good health. Some clones in this sample may be carry-over from other donors' samples.

This clonotype was observed many times. The chain recombines TRBV3-1 with TRBJ1-2; D is undetermined. V lost 0 bases and J 4 bases, leaving 12 bases between the germline ends. There are 15 residues in the CDR3. The germline V gene encodes CDR1 LGHDT and CDR2 YNNKEL (reference sequence). The CDR3 here is CASSQDQDMTYGYTF. CDR3 in DNA: TGTGCCAGCAGCCAAGATCAGGATATGACCTATGGCTACACCTTC.

The sample holds many counts of this clonotype. The chain has TRBV7-8 and TRBJ2-5; possible D gene TRBD1, 5 bases. The CDR3 has 13 amino acids. The V gene lost 1 base and the J gene lost 4 bases, with 7 bases spanning the gap. CDR1 is SGHVS and CDR2 is FQNEAQ in the germline V gene. CDR3 DNA: TGTGCCAGCAGCTTAGAAGGGGTAGAGACCCAGTACTTC. This translates into CASSLEGVETQYF.

CDR3 nucleotide sequence: TGTGCCAGCAGTTACTCGATTCCAGCGGTGACAGATACGCAGTATTTT. Translating it yields CASSYSIPAVTDTQYF. The chain uses TRBV6-2 or TRBV6-3 and TRBJ2-3; D is perhaps TRBD2 (5 bases). Between the trimmed V and J ends, which lost 0 bases and 3 bases, there was a span of 13 bases. The CDR3 is 16 residues long. Germline loops: CDR1 MNHEY, CDR2 SVGEGT.

The rearrangement uses TRBV19 and TRBJ2-5; no definite D call. V lost 9 bases and J 2 bases, leaving 13 bases between the germline ends. Germline lookup yields CDR1 LNHDA and CDR2 SQIVND (reference sequence). The CDR3 length is 13 residues. This chain's CDR3 is CASRRTDQETQYF. The CDR3 nucleotides are TGTGCCAGCCGACGAACAGATCAAGAGACCCAGTACTTC.

In this sample, this clonotype turned up a few times. The chain is built from TRBV4-3 and TRBJ2-5; 11 positions agree with TRBD1. The CDR3 is 15 amino acids. Germline CDR1 and CDR2: LGHNA and YSLEER. J gave up 3 bases and V 4 bases, and 4 bases lay outside the gene matches. Here the CDR3 DNA reads TGCGCCAGCAGCCTTCGGGACAGGGGGGAAGAGACCCAGTACTTC. Its protein product is CASSLRDRGEETQYF.

This chain uses TRBV3-1 with TRBJ1-5; 9 nucleotides match TRBD1. CDR1 LGHDT and CDR2 YNNKEL come from the germline V gene (reference sequence). The CDR3 extends over 15 amino acids. The junction had 8 bases not matched to a gene; V was cut back by 4 bases and J by 7 bases. The CDR3, as DNA: TGTGCCAGCAGCCCCTCCGGGACAGGGTACCAGCCCCAGCATTTT. Protein sequence: CASSPSGTGYQPQHF.

A few counts support this clonotype. As DNA, the CDR3 is TGCAGCGTTGCAACTACACAGTTTAACACTGAAGCTTTCTTT. Residues: CSVATTQFNTEAFF. V gene TRBV29-1 combines with J gene TRBJ1-1; D not resolved. V was cut by 4 bases and J by 2 bases, with 14 bases left in between. CDR3 length equals 14 residues. Germline CDR1 is SQVTM and CDR2 is ANQGSEA.

The V call is TRBV30, the J call TRBJ1-2; D call uncertain. The V and J ends lost 2 bases and 8 bases respectively, with 9 bases between them. The germline V gene encodes CDR1 GTSNPN and CDR2 SVGIG (reference sequence). This CDR3 comprises 11 residues. CDR3 bases: TGTGCCTGGAGTCGCGACGGGGGCTACACCTTC. This sequence encodes CAWSRDGGYTF.

This clonotype was seen ten or more times. The chain recombines TRBV19 with TRBJ1-5; no definite D call. Germline assignment: CDR1 LNHDA and CDR2 SQIVND (reference sequence). The CDR3 has 17 residues. V was trimmed by 1 base and J by 0 bases, leaving 13 bases between them. The CDR3 loop is CASSIVPDGYSNQPQHF. The CDR3 DNA reads as TGTGCCAGTAGTATAGTTCCCGACGGATATAGCAATCAGCCCCAGCATTTT.

There are many counts of this clonotype. This sequence joins TRBV5-1 and TRBJ2-1; D might be TRBD1 or TRBD2, each matching 5 bases. This CDR3 contains 15 residues. Trimming left V 0 bases short and J 8 bases short, with 15 bases between. Germline V gene sequence: CDR1 SGHRS, CDR2 YFSETQ. This chain's CDR3 is CASSLERVVGDEQFF. Written as DNA, the CDR3 is TGCGCCAGCAGCTTGGAGAGGGTAGTGGGGGATGAGCAGTTCTTC. Based on the CDR3 plus reference TRBV5-1 and TRBJ2-1, the full variable domain is KAGVTQTPRYLIKTRGQQVTLSCSPISGHRSVSWYQQTPGQGLQFLFEYFSETQRNKGNFPGRFSGRQFSNSRSEMNVSTLELGDSALYLCASSLERVVGDEQFFGPGTRLTVL.

The J gene is TRBJ1-1, the V gene TRBV12-3 or TRBV12-4; 8 bases are shared with TRBD1. The CDR3 loop spans 14 amino acids. The trim removed 3 bases at V and 3 bases at J, leaving 3 bases unmatched. CDR3 nucleotide sequence: TGTGCCAGCAGTTTTGGGGACAGGTACACTGAAGCTTTCTTT. This codes for CASSFGDRYTEAFF.

The chain employs TRBV19 and TRBJ1-1, with D tentatively TRBD1 (6 bases). Germline V gene sequence: CDR1 LNHDA, CDR2 SQIVND (reference sequence). V gave up 3 bases and J gave up 1 base, with 12 bases separating them. The CDR3 extends over 15 amino acids. The CDR3: CASSIPQQGNTEAFF. CDR3 in DNA: TGTGCCAGTAGTATCCCCCAACAGGGGAACACTGAAGCTTTCTTT.

The chain recombines TRBV20-1 with TRBJ1-4; 7 bases are shared with TRBD1. Germline V gives CDR1 DFQATT, CDR2 SNEGSKA (reference sequence). The CDR3 runs to 14 residues. V dropped 6 bases and J dropped 5; count of bases not matched to a gene: 9. The CDR3 DNA sequence: TGCAGTGCAGGGGAGGGACAGAGAAATGAAAAACTGTTTTTT. It specifies CSAGEGQRNEKLFF.

This clonotype was counted only a few times. V usage is TRBV7-6 and J usage is TRBJ2-2; 13 bases map to TRBD2. CDR1 and CDR2 (germline): SGHVS, FNYEAQ. V gave up 6 bases and J gave up 6 bases; unmatched junction bases: 4. This CDR3 comprises 15 residues. In nucleotides, the CDR3 is TGTGCCAGCAGTCAAGGACTAGCGGGAGCCGGGGAGCTGTTTTTT. Amino acid sequence: CASSQGLAGAGELFF.

This clonotype was recorded at least ten times. V gene TRBV10-3 combines with J gene TRBJ1-1; 9 bases agree with TRBD1. Germline CDR1 and CDR2: ENHRY and SYGVKD. V lost 4 bases and J lost 1; bases outside the gene matches: 10. This CDR3 is 17 amino acids long. DNA of the CDR3: TGTGCCATCAGTGCTTGGACAGGGGATAAGAGGAACACTGAAGCTTTCTTT. Protein: CAISAWTGDKRNTEAFF.

The chain is built from TRBV7-8 and TRBJ2-7; D may be TRBD1 or TRBD2 (5 bases each). Trimming stripped 1 base from V and 5 bases from J, with 15 bases between. CDR1 is SGHVS and CDR2 is FQNEAQ in the germline V gene. This CDR3 comprises 15 residues. The CDR3 reads CASSLVRGRVDEQYF. CDR3 nucleotide sequence: TGTGCCAGCAGCTTAGTGAGGGGCAGGGTAGACGAGCAGTACTTC.

Comments on this clonotype: One junction end disagrees with the germline gene, perhaps due to a read error. The V and J genes are TRBV6-5 and TRBJ1-2; D ambiguous. This CDR3 has 12 residues. Germline CDR1 reads MNHEY; CDR2 reads SVGAGI. The CDR3 DNA reads TGTGCCAGCAGTAGTACACTCTATGACTACACCTTC. It translates to CASSSTLYDYTF.

Comment on this clonotype: This may stem from a read error, because a much larger clone lies one nucleotide away. The J gene is TRBJ1-2, the V gene TRBV11-2, with D unresolved. The ends were cut back, 1 base at V and 6 bases at J, with 12 bases in the middle. Germline V lookup: CDR1 SGHAT, CDR2 FQNNGV. The CDR3 is 14 residues long. CDR3: CASSLGTRADGYTF. CDR3 DNA: TGTGCCAGCAGCTTAGGCACGAGGGCGGATGGCTACACCTTC.

V is TRBV12-3 or TRBV12-4 and J is TRBJ2-3; D perhaps matches TRBD2 (6 bases). The CDR3 covers 16 residues. The ends were cut back, 8 bases at V and 1 base at J, with 19 bases in the middle. The DNA for the CDR3 is TGTGCCAGCTCCCGGGGGACCTATCGAGGCACAGATACGCAGTATTTT. It codes for CASSRGTYRGTDTQYF.